This T cell receptor (beta chain) appears in the sequencing data of a study of T cell responses to AZD1222 COVID-19 vaccine. Across the whole study: Pooled in the analysis were second doses at about 4 or about 12 weeks.

Assay: immunoSEQ multiplex PCR; the TCRdb copy retains only in-frame clones and omits some. In the table there are over 85,000 clones, 85% to 95% of which are singletons. On this clone itself: Its antigen remains unidentified.

The V gene lost 1 base and the J gene lost 3 bases, with 13 bases spanning the gap. The CDR3 runs 16 residues. Germline V gene lookup returns CDR1 LNHNV and CDR2 YYDKDF (reference sequence). Study results and caveats: Within unmutated variant regions lay the reported targets of nearly half of spike-specific TCRs.

This chain links TRBV15 with TRBJ1-3; possibly TRBD1 for D (6 bases). This receptor was taken from an adult in good health. The sample was peripheral blood, taken on day 0 of AZD1222 vaccination. The CDR3 here is CATSRGSGGSGNTIYF. Here the CDR3 DNA reads TGTGCCACCAGCAGAGGGTCCGGGGGCAGTGGAAACACCATATATTTT.